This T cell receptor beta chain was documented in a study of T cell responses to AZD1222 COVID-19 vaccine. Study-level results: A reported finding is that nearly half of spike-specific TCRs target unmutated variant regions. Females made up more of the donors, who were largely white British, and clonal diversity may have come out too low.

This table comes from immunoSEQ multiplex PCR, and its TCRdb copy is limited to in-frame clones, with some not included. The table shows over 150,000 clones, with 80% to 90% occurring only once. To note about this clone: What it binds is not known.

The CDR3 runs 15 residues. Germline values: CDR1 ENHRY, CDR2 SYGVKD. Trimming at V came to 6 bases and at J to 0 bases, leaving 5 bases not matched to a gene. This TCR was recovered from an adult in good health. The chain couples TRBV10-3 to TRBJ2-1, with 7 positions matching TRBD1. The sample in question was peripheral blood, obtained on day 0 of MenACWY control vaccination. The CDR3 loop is CAISTGQLSYNEQFF. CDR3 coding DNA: TGTGCCATCAGCACGGGACAGCTCTCCTACAATGAGCAGTTCTTC.